This T cell receptor beta chain was sequenced in a study of blood T cell repertoires in COVID-19. Whole-study context: Spain, Italy and the United States supplied samples that represented acute and convalescent COVID-19.

Original handling: Estimation of nucleated cell counts relied on the amplification of reference gene primers. TCRdb's table, derived via immunoSEQ multiplex PCR, lists solely in-frame clones and lacks some. V, J and clone size reflect that table, while D and trimming were determined from the DNA. The table shows 70,000 to 75,000 clones, with 90% occurring only once. This TCR was recovered from a woman between 18 and 30 years old with acute or convalescent COVID-19. The specimen was peripheral blood.

CDR3 amino acids: CASSPRIQAAGDTQYF. CDR3 bases: TGTGCCAGCAGCCCCCGGATCCAGGCCGCGGGAGATACGCAGTATTTT. The chain recombines TRBV3-1 (or the pseudogene TRBV3-2) with TRBJ2-3; D possibly corresponds to TRBD2 (5 bases). Per germline, CDR1 LGHDT and CDR2 YNNKEL (reference sequence). V was cut by 4 bases and J by 5 bases, with 19 bases left in between. The CDR3 extends over 16 amino acids.